The 8 T cell receptor beta chains given below trace back to one sample, sequenced in a study of cytotoxic CD8 clonotypes in ibrutinib-treated CLL. Sequencing used immunoSEQ multiplex PCR; TCRdb keeps in-frame clones, though not all of them. The sample contains about 74,000 clones, over 75% of which appear only once. The sequencing here drew on PBMCs, taken at disease progression, from a patient treated with ibrutinib. Source of these receptors: a human donor with chronic lymphocytic leukemia.

The V gene is TRBV5-1, the J gene TRBJ2-2, with 7 bases matching TRBD2. There are 16 residues in the CDR3. Trimming took 0 bases from V and 5 from J; bases not matched to a gene: 7. From germline, CDR1 is SGHRS and CDR2 YFSETQ. The CDR3 coding sequence is TGCGCCAGCAGCTTGGCGCGTCTAGCGGCGACCGGGGAGCTGTTTTTT. Residues: CASSLARLAATGELFF.

V is TRBV4-1 and J is TRBJ1-4, with TRBD1 as a possible D gene (5 bases). The V gene lost 2 bases and the J gene lost 10 bases, with 17 bases spanning the gap. In germline, CDR1 is MGHRA, CDR2 YSYEKL. The CDR3 has 15 residues. DNA for the CDR3: TGCGCCAGCAGCCAATCCCCGGGGGACGAGGGAAAACTGTTTTTT. Protein product: CASSQSPGDEGKLFF.

V and J are TRBV6-1 and TRBJ1-3; unclear D gene. Germline assignment: CDR1 MNHNS and CDR2 SASEGT. Trimming removed 8 bases at V and 4 bases at J, with 12 bases between. This CDR3 is 13 amino acids long. This chain's CDR3 is CASDQQRGNTIYF. As DNA, the CDR3 is TGTGCCAGCGATCAGCAGAGGGGAAACACCATATATTTT.

The J gene is TRBJ1-1, the V gene TRBV5-3, with D perhaps matching TRBD1 (5 bases). TRBV5-3 is known as an ORF, though its function is uncertain. V was pared by 1 base and J by 4 bases, with 8 bases between. CDR3 length: 13 residues. CDR3 nucleotides: TGTGCCAGAAGCTTGAAGGGGTGCACTGAAGCTTTCTTT. It yields the protein CARSLKGCTEAFF.

The V call is TRBV29-1, the J call TRBJ1-3; D is uncertain. The CDR3 sequence is 12 residues long. CDR1 is SQVTM and CDR2 is ANQGSEA in the germline V gene. Trimming pared 4 bases from V and 4 bases from J, leaving 8 bases between. The CDR3 DNA is TGCAGCGTTGGTGGCCGAGGAAACACCATATATTTT. It codes for CSVGGRGNTIYF.

CDR3 region: CASSLGIAVGEQYF. CDR3 nucleotides: TGCGCCAGCAGCCTGGGTATCGCGGTCGGCGAGCAGTACTTC. This sequence joins TRBV5-1 and TRBJ2-7; no firm D call. The CDR3 is made up of 14 amino acids. Germline CDR1 SGHRS, CDR2 YFSETQ. V shed 4 bases and J shed 6 bases, with 17 bases lying between them.

The V and J genes are TRBV25-1 and TRBJ1-3; 9 bases fit TRBD1. This CDR3 spans 15 amino acids. The germline gives CDR1 MGHDK, CDR2 SYGVNS. V dropped 1 base and J dropped 4; count of bases not matched to a gene: 2. The CDR3 DNA sequence: TGTGCCAGCAGTGAATGGACAGGGGTGGGAAACACCATATATTTT. Protein sequence: CASSEWTGVGNTIYF. The complete variable domain, with remaining parts taken from reference TRBV25-1 and TRBJ1-3, reads EADIYQTPRYLVIGTGKKITLECSQTMGHDKMYWYQQDPGMELHLIHYSYGVNSTEKGDLSSESTVSRIRTEHFPLTLESARPSHTSQYLCASSEWTGVGNTIYFGEGSWLTVV.

The chain joins TRBV6-6 to TRBJ1-1, with a possible D match to TRBD1 (5 bases). CDR3 length: 15 residues. The germline CDR1 and CDR2 sequences are MNHNY and SVGAGI (reference sequence). The V gene lost 5 bases and the J gene lost 0 bases, with 13 bases spanning the gap. CDR3 region: CASSLSLTVNTEAFF. CDR3 sequence (DNA): TGTGCCAGCAGTCTCTCTTTGACAGTGAACACTGAAGCTTTCTTT.